This TCR beta chain appears in the sequencing data of a study of Ad26.COV2.S vaccination and SARS-CoV-2 variants. Treatment defined: 15 to 20 received Ad26.COV2.S at low or high dose, single or two shots; five or six received placebo; per-sample allocation not given. Repertoires come from day 63 after the first vaccine or placebo injection. This CDR3 is built from 16 residues. The V end lost 2 bases, the J end lost 6 bases, and 19 bases lay between the germline ends. Germline lookup yields CDR1 MDHEN and CDR2 SYDVKM. This table comes from immunoSEQ multiplex PCR, and its TCRdb copy is limited to in-frame clones, with some not included. The sample contains around 450,000 clones, about 89% of which appear only once.

The rearrangement joins TRBV28 to TRBJ1-2; TRBD1 is a possible D gene (6 bases). The sequences come from peripheral blood, collected in a trial of Ad26.COV2.S vaccine versus placebo. This TCR derives from a person aged 18-60 years who received the Ad26.COV2.S COVID-19 vaccine or a placebo. Here the CDR3 reads CASSLGGASFGNGYTF. The DNA of the CDR3 is TGTGCCAGCAGTTTAGGGGGCGCTAGCTTTGGAAATGGCTACACCTTC.